Listed below are T cell receptor beta chains from one sample, sequenced in a study of CD8 T cells in ankylosing spondylitis. Each CDR3 protein gets one entry after TCRdb re-called the 5' RACE reads with MiXCR. The sample has approximately 190,000 distinct CDR3 sequences; roughly 13% are singletons. The sequenced sample consisted of blood, either unsorted or a sorted T cell fraction (not recorded which). These receptors came from a female donor with ankylosing spondylitis or in good health (not recorded which). CDR3s include the opening cysteine and the closing phenylalanine or tryptophan. Each record gives: V gene, J gene, clone size, D gene, CDR3 protein, CDR3 DNA. A D gene is named only where the DNA matches it firmly. Clone size is stated in some rows and not others, as once, few, many or a class when expanded.

TRBV7-2,TRBJ2-5,many,.,CASGTPTVKTQYF,TGTGCCAGCGGGACTCCTACCGTGAAGACCCAGTACTTC
TRBV11-2,TRBJ2-7,many,.,CASSLDQYEQYF,TGTGCCAGCAGCTTAGATCAGTATGAGCAGTACTTC
TRBV15,TRBJ2-1,many,.,CATSRVSQAGNEQFF,TGTGCCACCAGCAGAGTTAGCCAGGCGGGCAATGAGCAGTTCTTC
TRBV12-3/TRBV12-4,TRBJ1-5,many,.,CASSSSHFRYGSNQPQHF,TGTGCCAGCAGTTCATCCCATTTCAGGTACGGGAGCAATCAGCCCCAGCATTTT
TRBV11-2,TRBJ2-3,many,TRBD1,CASSLARDRGPHF,TGTGCCAGCAGCTTAGCCCGGGACAGGGGGCCTCATTTT
TRBV19,TRBJ1-4,few,.,CASSMGPREKLFF,TGTGCCAGTAGTATGGGTCCCCGTGAAAAACTGTTTTTT
TRBV11-2,TRBJ2-3,few,.,CASLGRLTDTQYF,TGTGCCAGTCTGGGGCGGCTCACAGATACGCAGTATTTT
TRBV9,TRBJ2-2,.,.,CASSVRQEITGELFF,TGTGCCAGCAGCGTAAGGCAGGAGATCACCGGGGAGCTGTTTTTT
TRBV7-2,TRBJ1-1,many,.,CASSLQGPEAFF,TGTGCCAGCAGTCTACAGGGCCCTGAAGCTTTCTTT
TRBV6-5,TRBJ2-7,many,TRBD1,CASSYWGQGHEQYF,TGTGCCAGCAGTTACTGGGGACAGGGCCACGAGCAGTACTTC
TRBV20-1,TRBJ2-7,many,.,CSASRVYEQYF,TGCAGTGCTAGCCGGGTTTACGAGCAGTACTTC
TRBV12-3/TRBV12-4,TRBJ2-3,.,TRBD1,CASSLDRGSDTQYF,TGTGCCAGCAGTTTAGACAGGGGCTCCGATACGCAGTATTTT
TRBV5-4,TRBJ2-3,few,.,CASGAGDTQYF,TGTGCCAGCGGGGCAGGTGATACGCAGTATTTT
TRBV5-1,TRBJ1-1,.,.,CASSVRTGHLNTEAFF,TGCGCCAGCAGCGTTCGTACGGGACACCTGAACACTGAAGCTTTCTTT
TRBV6-5,TRBJ2-1,few,.,CASSYFQGANNEQFF,TGTGCCAGCAGTTACTTCCAGGGAGCAAACAATGAGCAGTTCTTC
TRBV12-3/TRBV12-4,TRBJ2-1,many,.,CASSLTHEQFF,TGTGCCAGCAGTTTGACCCATGAGCAGTTCTTC
TRBV27,TRBJ2-7,many,TRBD2,CASSFWGTNYEQYF,TGTGCCAGCAGTTTCTGGGGGACTAACTACGAGCAGTACTTC
TRBV6-4,TRBJ2-1,.,TRBD2,CASSDASGGVNEQFF,TGTGCCAGCAGTGACGCTAGCGGAGGGGTCAATGAGCAGTTCTTC
TRBV5-5,TRBJ1-3,many,.,CASSPPGTGNTIYF,TGTGCCAGCAGCCCTCCAGGAACCGGAAACACCATATATTTT
TRBV25-1,TRBJ1-6,.,.,CASSGRQENSPLHF,TGTGCCAGCAGCGGCCGACAGGAGAATTCACCCCTCCACTTT
TRBV7-2,TRBJ2-1,.,TRBD2,CASRGPGRGNEQFF,TGTGCCAGCAGGGGCCCCGGGAGGGGCAATGAGCAGTTCTTC
TRBV5-5,TRBJ1-2,.,.,CASSLQGSEGYTF,TGTGCCAGCAGCTTGCAAGGGAGCGAGGGCTACACCTTC
TRBV6-6,TRBJ2-1,few,.,CATERDNEQFF,TGTGCCACCGAACGGGACAATGAGCAGTTCTTC
TRBV6-1,TRBJ2-1,many,.,CASSEASENEQFF,TGTGCCAGCAGTGAAGCGTCGGAAAATGAGCAGTTCTTC
TRBV28,TRBJ2-6,.,.,CASRSRGGVRVNSGANVLTF,TGTGCCAGCAGATCAAGGGGGGGCGTCAGGGTAAATTCTGGGGCCAACGTCCTGACTTTC
TRBV4-3,TRBJ2-1,many,TRBD2,CASSQSPAGGNNEQFF,TGCGCCAGCAGCCAATCCCCAGCGGGAGGGAACAATGAGCAGTTCTTC
TRBV18,TRBJ2-2,few,.,CASSPPSGFSGELFF,TGTGCCAGCTCACCACCGTCCGGGTTTTCCGGGGAGCTGTTTTTT
TRBV12-3/TRBV12-4,TRBJ2-1,many,TRBD2,CASSGTSRFF,TGTGCCAGCAGCGGGACTAGTCGGTTCTTC
TRBV5-1,TRBJ1-5,.,.,CASSLAGGFNQPQHF,TGCGCCAGCAGCTTGGCCGGAGGCTTTAATCAGCCCCAGCATTTT